This TCR beta chain appears in the sequencing data of a study of shared clonotypes between healthy human individuals. V dropped 6 bases and J dropped 5; count of bases not matched to a gene: 2. Germline V lookup: CDR1 SQVTM, CDR2 ANQGSEA. The CDR3 extends over 11 amino acids. Using immunoSEQ multiplex PCR, the repertoire was profiled, and TCRdb retains in-frame clones only, with some absent. The sample shows fewer than 650,000 clones, around 78% of them seen only once. The sequence derives from a woman in her 40s in good health. Some clones in this sample may be carry-over from other donors' samples. This chain connects TRBV29-1 to TRBJ2-7; 9 bases line up with TRBD1. Sequenced sample: PBMCs. The CDR3 protein is CSVRTGDEQYF. The DNA of the CDR3 is TGCAGCGTCAGGACAGGGGACGAGCAGTACTTC.